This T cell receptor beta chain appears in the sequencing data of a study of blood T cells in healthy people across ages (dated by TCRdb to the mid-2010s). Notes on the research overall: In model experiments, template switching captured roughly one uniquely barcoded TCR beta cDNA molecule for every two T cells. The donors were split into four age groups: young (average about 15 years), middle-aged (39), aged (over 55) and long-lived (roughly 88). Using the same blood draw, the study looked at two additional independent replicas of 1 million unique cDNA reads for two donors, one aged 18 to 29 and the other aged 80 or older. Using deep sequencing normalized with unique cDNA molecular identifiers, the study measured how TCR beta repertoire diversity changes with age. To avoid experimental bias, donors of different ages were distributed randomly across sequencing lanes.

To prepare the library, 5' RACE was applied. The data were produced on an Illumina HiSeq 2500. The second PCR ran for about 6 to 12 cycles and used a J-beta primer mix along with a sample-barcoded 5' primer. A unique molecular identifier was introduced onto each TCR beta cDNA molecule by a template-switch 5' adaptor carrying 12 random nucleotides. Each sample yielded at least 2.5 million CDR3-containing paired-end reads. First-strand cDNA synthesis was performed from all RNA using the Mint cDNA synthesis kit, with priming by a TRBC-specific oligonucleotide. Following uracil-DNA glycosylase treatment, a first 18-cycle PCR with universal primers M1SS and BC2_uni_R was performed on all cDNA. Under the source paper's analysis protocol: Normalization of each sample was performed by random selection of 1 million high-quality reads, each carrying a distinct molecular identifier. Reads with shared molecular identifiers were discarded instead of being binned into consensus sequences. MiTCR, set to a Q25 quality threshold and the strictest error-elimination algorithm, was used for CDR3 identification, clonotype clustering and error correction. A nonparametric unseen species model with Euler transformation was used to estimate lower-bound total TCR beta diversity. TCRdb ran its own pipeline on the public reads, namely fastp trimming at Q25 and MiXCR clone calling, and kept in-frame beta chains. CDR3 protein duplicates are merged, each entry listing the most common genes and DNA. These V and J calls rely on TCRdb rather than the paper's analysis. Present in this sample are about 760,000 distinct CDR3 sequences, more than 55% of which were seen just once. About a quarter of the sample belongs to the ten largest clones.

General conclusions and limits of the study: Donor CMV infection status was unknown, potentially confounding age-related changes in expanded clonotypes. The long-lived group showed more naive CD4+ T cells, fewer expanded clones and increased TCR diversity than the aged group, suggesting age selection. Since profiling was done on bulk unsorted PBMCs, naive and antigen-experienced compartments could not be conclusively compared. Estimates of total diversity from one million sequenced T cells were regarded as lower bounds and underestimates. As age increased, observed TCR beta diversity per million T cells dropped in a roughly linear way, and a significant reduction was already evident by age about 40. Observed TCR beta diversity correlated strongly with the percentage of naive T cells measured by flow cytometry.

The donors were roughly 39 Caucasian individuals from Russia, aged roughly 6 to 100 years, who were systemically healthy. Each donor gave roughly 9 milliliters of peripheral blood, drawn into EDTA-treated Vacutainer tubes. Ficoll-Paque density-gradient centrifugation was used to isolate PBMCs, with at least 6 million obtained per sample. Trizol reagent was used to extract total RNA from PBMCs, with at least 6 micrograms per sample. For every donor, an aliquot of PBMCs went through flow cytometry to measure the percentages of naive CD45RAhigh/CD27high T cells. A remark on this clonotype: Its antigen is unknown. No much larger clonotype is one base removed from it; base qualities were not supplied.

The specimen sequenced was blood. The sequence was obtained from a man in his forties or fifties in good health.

Here the CDR3 is given as CASSKESQGATDTQYF. The nucleotide sequence reads as follows: TGTGCCAGCAGCAAAGAGTCCCAGGGGGCAACAGATACGCAGTATTTT. The rearranged chain carries TRBV21-1 and TRBJ2-3; the table's D call of TRBD1 was not tested on the DNA. TRBV21-1 is a pseudogene locus. Including cysteine and phenylalanine, the CDR3 has 16 amino acids. The entry retains the CDR3 DNA only, 48 bases that are in frame from base 1.